Below, one T cell receptor beta chain is given with its context. Its antigen is as yet unknown. This sample is part of a study of cytomegalovirus exposure and HLA in healthy donors. Points from the study as a whole: The classifier reportedly diagnosed cytomegalovirus status with high sensitivity and specificity.

The V segment lost 4 bases and the J segment 4 bases; nucleotides outside the gene matches: 8. Germline V gene data show CDR1 as MNHNY and CDR2 as SVGAGI (reference sequence). This CDR3 is 15 amino acids long. Clones were read by immunoSEQ multiplex PCR, and TCRdb kept only the in-frame ones, dropping some. The repertoire holds approximately 59,000 clones, about 92% seen once, with 1.5% to 2% in the top ten. V gene TRBV6-6 combines with J gene TRBJ1-2, with 8 bases matching TRBD1. The sequenced sample was PBMCs. The sequence derives from a woman under 30 in good health and CMV-seropositive. CDR3 coding DNA: TGTGCCAGCAGTTTGGGACAGGCCCATGCCTATGGCTACACCTTC. It translates to CASSLGQAHAYGYTF.